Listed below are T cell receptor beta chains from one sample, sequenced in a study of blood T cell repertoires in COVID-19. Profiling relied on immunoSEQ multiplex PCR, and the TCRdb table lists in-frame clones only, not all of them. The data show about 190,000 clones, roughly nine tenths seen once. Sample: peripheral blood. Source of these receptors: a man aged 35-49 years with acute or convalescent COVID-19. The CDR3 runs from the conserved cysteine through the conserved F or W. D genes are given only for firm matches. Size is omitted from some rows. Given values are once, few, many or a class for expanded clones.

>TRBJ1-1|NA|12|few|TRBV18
CASSPPYTEAFF
TGTGCCAGCTCCCCTCCGTACACTGAAGCTTTCTTT
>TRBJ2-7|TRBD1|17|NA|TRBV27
CASSLSLGQGYSYEQYF
TGTGCCAGCAGTTTATCTCTAGGACAGGGGTATTCCTACGAGCAGTACTTC
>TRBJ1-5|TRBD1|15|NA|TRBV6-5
CASSYLRDRKGPQHF
TGTGCCAGCAGTTACCTACGGGACAGGAAGGGGCCCCAGCATTTT
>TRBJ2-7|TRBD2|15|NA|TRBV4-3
CASSHGAGGQYEQYF
TGCGCCAGCAGCCATGGTGCGGGGGGGCAGTACGAGCAGTACTTC
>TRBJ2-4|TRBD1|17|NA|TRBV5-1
CASSYGTGHLAKNIQYF
TGCGCCAGCAGCTATGGGACAGGACACCTAGCCAAAAACATTCAGTACTTC
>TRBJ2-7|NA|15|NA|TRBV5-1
CASSRVSSLTYEQYF
TGCGCCAGCAGCCGGGTAAGCTCACTCACCTACGAGCAGTACTTC
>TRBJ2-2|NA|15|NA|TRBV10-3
CAISEPKSVPGELFF
TGTGCCATCAGTGAGCCGAAATCGGTTCCCGGGGAGCTGTTTTTT
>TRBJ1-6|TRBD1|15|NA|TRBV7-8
CASSFEGGDNSPLHF
TGTGCCAGCAGCTTTGAAGGGGGCGACAATTCACCCCTCCACTTT
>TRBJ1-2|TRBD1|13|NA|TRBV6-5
CASMPTGDYGYTF
TGTGCCAGCATGCCAACAGGGGACTATGGCTACACCTTC
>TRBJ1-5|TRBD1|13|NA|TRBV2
CASRVQGGQPQHF
TGTGCCAGCAGGGTACAGGGGGGCCAGCCCCAGCATTTT
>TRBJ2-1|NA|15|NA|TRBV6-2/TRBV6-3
CASSYSSFYYNEQFF
TGTGCCAGCAGTTATTCGTCGTTCTATTACAATGAGCAGTTCTTC
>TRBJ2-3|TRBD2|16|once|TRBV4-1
CASKEGSGGSTDTQYF
TGCGCCAGCAAGGAAGGTAGCGGGGGGAGCACAGATACGCAGTATTTT
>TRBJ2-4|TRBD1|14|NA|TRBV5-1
CASSSDRGWDIQYF
TGCGCCAGCAGCTCCGACAGGGGATGGGACATTCAGTACTTC